Listed below are T cell receptor beta chains from one sample, sequenced in a study of cytomegalovirus exposure and HLA in healthy donors. Some clones are missing from TCRdb's copy, which holds only in-frame ones; the method was immunoSEQ multiplex PCR. This table holds some 91,000 clones, around 77% found once. What was sequenced was PBMCs. The receptors derive from a middle-aged man in good health and CMV-seronegative. Each CDR3 is given with its conserved first and last residue. D genes are given only for firm matches. For some rows the clone size is stated as once, few or many, or as a class when expanded; others skip it.

TRBV9	TRBD2	TRBJ2-7	few	CASSGQAGGGEQYF	TGTGCCAGCAGCGGGCAGGCCGGGGGGGGCGAGCAGTACTTC
TRBV5-5	-	TRBJ2-7	once	CASSSTGTQGHEQYF	TGTGCCAGCAGCAGCACCGGGACTCAAGGCCACGAGCAGTACTTC
TRBV13	TRBD2	TRBJ2-1	once	CASSPSISGMPSSYNEQFF	TGTGCCAGCAGCCCGAGCATTAGCGGGATGCCTAGCTCCTACAATGAGCAGTTCTTC
TRBV2	TRBD1	TRBJ2-7	few	CASSIRQGAYEQYF	TGTGCCAGCAGCATTAGACAGGGCGCCTACGAGCAGTACTTC
TRBV5-1	-	TRBJ2-2	-	CASGTGPDTTNTGELFF	TGCGCCAGCGGAACAGGACCCGATACAACGAACACCGGGGAGCTGTTTTTT
TRBV29-1	TRBD2	TRBJ2-1	-	CSVDTASGGASEQFF	TGCAGCGTTGATACGGCCAGCGGGGGGGCCTCCGAGCAGTTCTTC
TRBV7-9	-	TRBJ1-2	few	CASSLDGGGAGYTF	TGTGCCAGCAGCTTAGATGGAGGGGGGGCCGGCTACACCTTC
TRBV28	-	TRBJ1-5	-	CASSQSHRNQPQHF	TGTGCCAGCAGCCAATCCCATCGCAATCAGCCCCAGCATTTT
TRBV29-1	TRBD1	TRBJ2-7	-	CSGQGESYEQYF	TGCAGCGGACAGGGGGAGAGCTACGAGCAGTACTTC
TRBV6-5	TRBD2	TRBJ2-2	-	CASGRANTGELFF	TGTGCCAGCGGGAGGGCGAACACCGGGGAGCTGTTTTTT
TRBV7-2	-	TRBJ1-1	few	CASSLEPSEAFF	TGTGCCAGCAGCTTAGAGCCCTCTGAAGCTTTCTTT
TRBV19	-	TRBJ2-7	-	CASSISGGPTGQYF	TGTGCCAGTAGTATTTCAGGCGGCCCCACAGGGCAGTACTTC
TRBV29-1	-	TRBJ1-1	-	CSANGQLNTEAFF	TGCAGCGCCAACGGACAGCTGAACACTGAAGCTTTCTTT
TRBV30	TRBD1	TRBJ2-7	-	CAWTTGGSEQYF	TGTGCCTGGACGACAGGGGGCAGCGAGCAGTACTTC
TRBV13	-	TRBJ1-1	-	CASSSTGKAEAFF	TGTGCCAGCAGCTCCACAGGAAAAGCTGAAGCTTTCTTT
TRBV19	-	TRBJ1-1	-	CASSITLRARTEAFF	TGTGCCAGTAGTATAACGCTGAGGGCTCGAACTGAAGCTTTCTTT